The clone carrying this T cell receptor (beta chain) has a single count. Its specificity is unknown. Germline CDR1 and CDR2: SGHNT and YYREEE (reference sequence). The CDR3 runs 15 residues. Trimming took off 3 bases at V and 4 bases at J, with 16 bases between the two ends. Repertoires were generated with immunoSEQ multiplex PCR, while TCRdb's copy carries only in-frame clones and drops some. In the table there are 120,000 to 150,000 clones, 91% of which are singletons. The data derive from a study of T cell responses to AZD1222 COVID-19 vaccine. Study-wide results and caveats: Vaccine-associated CD4 TCRs spanned spike, dominant at 160-218 and 743-854. A rise in Spike-specific TCR breadth and depth followed two AZD1222 doses. Targeting of unmutated variant regions was reportedly seen in nearly half of spike-specific TCRs. In a largely white British group with more females than males, clonal diversity was possibly underestimated.

The input for sequencing was peripheral blood, taken on day 0 of AZD1222 vaccination. The clonotype was recovered from an adult in good health. The chain carries TRBV5-4 and TRBJ1-1; a weak D match, TRBD1 (5 bases). Here the CDR3 reads CASSSGGARGTEAFF. The CDR3 region has the DNA TGTGCCAGCAGCTCTGGAGGGGCCCGGGGCACTGAAGCTTTCTTT.